Below, 31 T cell receptor beta chains from the same sample are listed, as sequenced in a study of molecular identifiers for immune sequencing clone quantification. In TCRdb, the PCR reads were re-called with MiXCR into one record per CDR3 protein. The table records more than 85,000 distinct CDR3 sequences, 35% of them present only once. Sequenced sample: naive CD8+ T cells from blood, with Jurkat cell RNA spiked in. Indicated subset: FACS-sorted CD8+CD4-CCR7+CD45RA+ naive T cells. The source is a human donor in good health. Some libraries in this study had Jurkat cell RNA spiked in.

As DNA, the CDR3 is TGTGCCAGCAGTTTATCGGTCAGGGGCAAGCAGTACTTC. It specifies CASSLSVRGKQYF. This chain links TRBV27 with TRBJ2-7; D might be TRBD1 (6 bases). This CDR3 spans 13 amino acids. V dropped 0 bases and J dropped 8 bases, with 11 bases sitting between them. Germline-derived CDR1 and CDR2 are MNHEY and SMNVEV (reference sequence).

This chain links TRBV4-1 with TRBJ2-7; 9 nucleotides agree with TRBD1. The CDR3 consists of 15 residues. Germline V gene data show CDR1 as MGHRA and CDR2 as YSYEKL. Unmatched junction bases numbered 5, after V lost 3 bases and J lost 2 bases. The CDR3 DNA reads TGCGCCAGCAGCCATTCCGGGACAGGGACCTACGAGCAGTACTTC. It specifies CASSHSGTGTYEQYF.

Turning to this clonotype: Its ends do not fully match the called genes, so a read error is possible. The V and J genes are TRBV4-1 and TRBJ1-5; 9 bases align to TRBD1. Per the germline V gene, CDR1 is MGHRA and CDR2 is YSYEKL. The CDR3 contains 13 residues. The CDR3 DNA reads as TGCGCCAGCAGCACAGGGGGCGATCAGCCCCAGCAATTT. Amino acids: CASSTGGDQPQQF.

This chain joins TRBV6-5 and TRBJ2-3; 8 nucleotides match TRBD2. The CDR3 extends over 14 amino acids. V shed 8 bases and J 11 bases; nucleotides not matched to a gene: 15. Germline V CDR1 and CDR2: MNHEY, SVGAGI. The CDR3 loop is CASGPLISGIGQYF. The CDR3 bases are TGTGCCAGCGGTCCTCTCATTAGCGGGATTGGGCAGTATTTT.

A remark on this clonotype: A single base separates this from a much larger clone, so it may be a read error. The rearrangement uses TRBV7-9 and TRBJ2-7; D is ambiguous. The CDR3 is 15 residues long. The V gene's germline CDR1 is SEHNR and CDR2 FQNEAQ (reference sequence). The CDR3 spells CASSLVETFSYELYF. The CDR3 nucleotides are TGTGCCAGCAGCTTAGTGGAAACCTTCTCCTACGAGCTGTACTTC. The full variable domain, rest sourced from reference TRBV7-9 and TRBJ2-7, is DTGVSQNPRHKITKRGQNVTFRCDPISEHNRLYWYRQTLGQGPEFLTYFQNEAQLEKSRLLSDRFSAERPKGSFSTLEIQRTEQGDSAMYLCASSLVETFSYELYFGPGTRLTVT.

This clonotype showed up just a few times. The CDR3 DNA sequence: TGTGCCACCAGTGATTTAGAGGGGGCTGAAGATACGCAGTATTTT. Translated, it gives CATSDLEGAEDTQYF. The chain uses TRBV24-1 and TRBJ2-3; 7 bases are a match to TRBD1. This CDR3 is built from 15 residues. Germline V gives CDR1 KGHDR, CDR2 SFDVKD. V gave up 1 base and J gave up 5 bases; unmatched junction bases: 5.

This clonotype was detected many times. V and J are TRBV29-1 and TRBJ2-5, with D possibly matching TRBD1 (5 bases). The CDR3 has 12 amino acids. The V and J ends lost 3 bases and 5 bases respectively, with 10 bases between them. The germline V gene has CDR1 SQVTM and CDR2 ANQGSEA. CDR3 region: CSVDQGPETQYF. The CDR3 DNA reads TGCAGCGTTGATCAGGGCCCCGAGACCCAGTACTTC.

The chain uses TRBV6-2 or TRBV6-3 and TRBJ2-1, with 8 bases identical to TRBD2. This CDR3 is 14 amino acids long. The germline gives CDR1 MNHEY, CDR2 SVGEGT. J was trimmed by 8 bases and V by 5 bases; bases with no gene match: 8. The CDR3 DNA reads as TGTGCCAGCAGTCAAGGGCTAGCGGGCTATGAGCAGTTCTTC. Its protein is CASSQGLAGYEQFF.

This clonotype was counted at least ten times. DNA of the CDR3: TGTGCCAGCAGCCCCAAGACAGGGTTGAGAGATACGCAGTATTTT. Translation: CASSPKTGLRDTQYF. V is TRBV13 and J is TRBJ2-3; 7 nucleotides match TRBD1. Germline CDR1 and CDR2: PRHDT and FYEKMQ (reference sequence). Losses at the gene ends were 5 bases for V and 5 bases for J; bases not matched to a gene: 10. This CDR3 contains 15 residues.

This clonotype has at least ten counts. J is TRBJ2-1 and V is TRBV7-8, with a possible D match to TRBD2 (6 bases). V was pared by 0 bases and J by 4 bases, with 10 bases between. Germline V gene lookup returns CDR1 SGHVS and CDR2 FQNEAQ. There are 15 residues in the CDR3. CDR3 amino acids: CASSLASGTYNEQFF. CDR3 DNA: TGTGCCAGCAGCTTAGCTAGCGGAACTTACAATGAGCAGTTCTTC.

The chain couples TRBV3-1 to TRBJ2-1; no clear D gene. V was shortened by 4 bases and J by 8 bases, with 21 bases between the two germline ends. The CDR3 has 16 residues. From germline, CDR1 is LGHDT and CDR2 YNNKEL (reference sequence). CDR3 sequence (DNA): TGTGCCAGCAGCCCCGCCCGGTTACTGACTCAGGATGAGCAGTTCTTC. It codes for CASSPARLLTQDEQFF.

This clonotype has a handful of counts. The V call is TRBV6-5, the J call TRBJ2-2; D tentatively fits TRBD1 or TRBD2 (5 bases each). The germline CDR1 and CDR2 sequences are MNHEY and SVGAGI. This CDR3 contains 12 residues. Trimming took 6 bases from V and 8 from J, leaving 10 bases between them. CDR3 region: CASRSGGGELFF. In DNA form, the CDR3 reads TGTGCCAGCAGAAGTGGGGGAGGGGAGCTGTTTTTT.

This clonotype was counted many times. The chain is built from TRBV2 and TRBJ2-7; D is unclear. CDR1 and CDR2 from the germline V gene are SNHLY and FYNNEI. Trimming took off 3 bases at V and 4 bases at J, with 7 bases between the two ends. CDR3 length: 12 amino acids. CDR3 sequence reads: CASSDEEYEQYF. CDR3 nucleotides: TGTGCCAGCAGTGATGAGGAGTACGAGCAGTACTTC. The complete variable domain, with remaining parts taken from reference TRBV2 and TRBJ2-7, reads EPEVTQTPSHQVTQMGQEVILRCVPISNHLYFYWYRQILGQKVEFLVSFYNNEISEKSEIFDDQFSVERPDGSNFTLKIRSTKLEDSAMYFCASSDEEYEQYFGPGTRLTVT.

Details on this clonotype: A much larger clonotype is one base distant, so this may be a read error. The chain couples TRBV7-6 to TRBJ2-6, with a possible D match to TRBD1 (5 bases). Germline values: CDR1 SGHVS, CDR2 FNYEAQ. The CDR3 extends over 16 amino acids. As DNA, the CDR3 is TGTGCCAGCAGCTTAGCAGGACATTCTGGGACCAACGTCCTGACTTTC. This gives the protein CASSLAGHSGTNVLTF.

CDR3 in amino acids: CASSQMRAGLTYNEQFF. Here the CDR3 DNA reads TGTGCCAGCAGCCAGATGCGAGCGGGATTGACCTACAATGAGCAGTTCTTC. V is TRBV14 and J is TRBJ2-1, with 7 bases aligning to TRBD2. The CDR3 contains 17 residues. The V segment lost 3 bases and the J segment 2 bases; nucleotides outside the gene matches: 10. The germline CDR1 and CDR2 sequences are SGHDN and FVKESK.

V gene TRBV6-6 combines with J gene TRBJ1-1; no clear D. The V end lost 7 bases, the J end lost 11 bases, and 11 bases lay between the germline ends. The length of the CDR3 is 10 residues. Germline-derived CDR1 and CDR2 are MNHNY and SVGAGI (reference sequence). Written as DNA, the CDR3 is TGTGCCAGCAATTCAAGTCGGGCTTTCTTT. It codes for CASNSSRAFF.

About this clonotype: Sequence at one end of the junction differs from germline and may be a read error. The chain joins TRBV7-6 to TRBJ2-7; a possible D gene is TRBD2 (5 bases). The CDR3 has 13 amino acids. Germline lookup yields CDR1 SGHVS and CDR2 FNYEAQ. In DNA form, the CDR3 reads TGTGCCAGCAGCCCTTCTAGCTCCAACGAGCAGTACTTC. As protein: CASSPSSSNEQYF.

As regards this clonotype: The CDR3 does not close with the conserved phenylalanine or tryptophan, likely indicating a read error. The limits of the CDR3 on the DNA are not certain, so only TCRdb's listed CDR3 is given. The J gene is TRBJ1-1, the V gene TRBV4-2; TRBD1 is the table's D call, not checked against the DNA. The CDR3 is 14 amino acids in total, end residues counted. Germline values: CDR1 LGHNA, CDR2 YNFKEQ. CDR3 loop: CASQGHGLNTEAYI.

The gene calls are TRBV29-1 and TRBJ2-5; D possibly corresponds to TRBD2 (6 bases). V dropped 3 bases and J dropped 7 bases, with 9 bases sitting between them. Germline values: CDR1 SQVTM, CDR2 ANQGSEA. This CDR3 has 11 residues. CDR3 residues: CSVESGGTQYF. For the CDR3, the DNA is TGCAGCGTTGAGTCCGGGGGGACCCAGTACTTC.

This clonotype came up a few times. The chain couples TRBV7-9 to TRBJ2-7, with D possibly matching TRBD1 (6 bases). Trimming stripped 8 bases from V and 7 bases from J, with 18 bases between. The CDR3 has 13 amino acids. The germline CDR1 and CDR2 sequences are SEHNR and FQNEAQ (reference sequence). The CDR3 protein is CASGTQGRAEQYF. CDR3 bases: TGTGCCAGCGGTACACAGGGCCGGGCTGAGCAGTACTTC.

In regard to this clonotype: A much larger clonotype is one base distant, so this may be a read error. The rearrangement joins TRBV29-1 to TRBJ2-5; unclear D gene. The CDR3 extends over 11 amino acids. CDR1 is SQVTM and CDR2 is ANQGSEA in the germline V gene. Trimming removed 4 bases at V and 9 bases at J, with 12 bases between. CDR3 DNA: TGCAGCGTTGCCGGGTCCGAGCCCCAGTACTTC. It codes for CSVAGSEPQYF. Using reference TRBV29-1 and TRBJ2-5 for the parts outside the CDR3, the full variable domain is SAVISQKPSRDICQRGTSLTIQCQVDSQVTMMFWYRQQPGQSLTLIATANQGSEATYESGFVIDKFPISRPNLTFSTLTVSNMSPEDSSIYLCSVAGSEPQYFGPGTRLLVL.

The chain combines TRBV3-1 with TRBJ1-3, with D unclear. Germline loops: CDR1 LGHDT, CDR2 YNNKEL (reference sequence). This CDR3 has 15 residues. V lost 3 bases and J 0 bases, leaving 9 bases between the germline ends. The CDR3 nucleotides are TGTGCCAGCAGCCAGTACGCGAGCTCTGGAAACACCATATATTTT. Its translation is CASSQYASSGNTIYF.

This clonotype is categorized as medium-sized. This chain uses TRBV5-1 with TRBJ1-1; no definite D call. Germline CDR1 reads SGHRS; CDR2 reads YFSETQ. V dropped 0 bases and J dropped 5 bases, with 8 bases sitting between them. This CDR3 has 13 residues. The CDR3, as DNA: TGCGCCAGCAGCTTGGAGAGTCGGACTGAAGCTTTCTTT. Translation: CASSLESRTEAFF. The variable domain in full, completed from reference TRBV5-1 and TRBJ1-1, reads KAGVTQTPRYLIKTRGQQVTLSCSPISGHRSVSWYQQTPGQGLQFLFEYFSETQRNKGNFPGRFSGRQFSNSRSEMNVSTLELGDSALYLCASSLESRTEAFFGQGTRLTVV.

This clonotype was seen only a few times. This chain links TRBV11-2 with TRBJ1-5; D perhaps matches TRBD1 (5 bases). The CDR3 is 15 amino acids. V was shortened by 0 bases and J by 2 bases, with 8 bases between the two germline ends. The V gene's germline CDR1 is SGHAT and CDR2 FQNNGV. CDR3 bases: TGTGCCAGCAGCTTAGAGCCCAGGGGCAATCAGCCCCAGCATTTT. This encodes CASSLEPRGNQPQHF.

The rearrangement uses TRBV2 and TRBJ2-7, with 7 nucleotides matching TRBD1. V lost 6 bases and J lost 3; bases outside the gene matches: 5. This CDR3 has 13 amino acids. The germline V gene encodes CDR1 SNHLY and CDR2 FYNNEI. CDR3 DNA sequence: TGTGCCAGCAGCGACAGGGTGAGCTACGAGCAGTACTTC. Protein: CASSDRVSYEQYF.

This clonotype was seen repeatedly, ten times or more. The CDR3 loop is CASSVGGQNTGELFF. The CDR3 region has the DNA TGCGCCAGCAGTGTGGGGGGACAGAACACCGGGGAGCTGTTTTTT. The genes are TRBV5-1 and TRBJ2-2, with D perhaps being TRBD1 or TRBD2 (6 bases each). V lost 5 bases, J lost 1 base, and 12 bases lay in between. Germline loops: CDR1 SGHRS, CDR2 YFSETQ. CDR3 length: 15 amino acids.

In its sample, this clonotype was seen a few times. The chain links TRBV4-3 to TRBJ2-7; 9 nucleotides align to TRBD2. Trimming at V came to 1 base and at J to 1 base, leaving 2 bases not matched to a gene. Germline CDR1 LGHNA, CDR2 YSLEER. This CDR3 is built from 15 residues. This chain's CDR3 is CASSQVTSGSYEQYF. The CDR3 nucleotides read TGCGCCAGCAGCCAAGTGACTAGCGGTTCCTACGAGCAGTACTTC.

This clonotype was counted ten times or more. The CDR3 region is CASSLARLTIREQYF. The CDR3 DNA sequence: TGTGCCAGCAGTTTAGCCCGCCTGACAATTCGCGAGCAGTACTTC. This chain connects TRBV12-3 or TRBV12-4 to TRBJ2-7; D is unclear. Trimming took 0 bases from V and 6 from J, leaving 15 bases between them. CDR3 length: 15 residues.

V usage is TRBV9 and J usage is TRBJ2-3; 7 bases line up with TRBD2. The CDR3 covers 13 residues. Germline V lookup: CDR1 SGDLS, CDR2 YYNGEE. With V trimmed by 4 bases and J by 8 bases, 7 bases remained unmatched. CDR3 loop: CASSPKREATQYF. DNA of the CDR3: TGTGCCAGCAGCCCTAAACGGGAGGCTACGCAGTATTTT.

In this sample, this clonotype turned up a few times. The rearrangement links TRBV9 to TRBJ2-1; tentative D call: TRBD1 (5 bases). Trimming removed 3 bases at V and 2 bases at J, with 9 bases between. Germline assignment: CDR1 SGDLS and CDR2 YYNGEE. There are 14 residues in the CDR3. The DNA for the CDR3 is TGTGCCAGCAGCGCCGACAGTCCCTACAATGAGCAGTTCTTC. Translation: CASSADSPYNEQFF.

Only a few counts were recorded for this clonotype. The chain has TRBV15 and TRBJ1-5; D remains unclear. Germline values: CDR1 LNHNV, CDR2 YYDKDF (reference sequence). The CDR3 sequence is 15 residues long. The V end lost 0 bases, the J end lost 5 bases, and 11 bases lay between the germline ends. CDR3 sequence reads: CATSRDRGIYQPQHF. CDR3 DNA sequence: TGTGCCACCAGCAGAGATCGGGGAATCTATCAGCCCCAGCATTTT.